A selection of T cell receptor beta chains follows, all from one sample in a study of Graves' ophthalmopathy and Graves' hyperthyroidism. In TCRdb, the multiplex PCR reads were re-called with MiXCR into one record per CDR3 protein. The sample holds some 350,000 distinct CDR3 sequences, about 18% seen once. Sequencing input: peripheral blood. The receptor set was obtained from an adult woman with stable Graves' hyperthyroidism. Each CDR3 is given with its conserved first and last residue. D genes are given only for firm matches. Clone size is stated in some rows and not others, as once, few, many or a class when expanded.

clone_size,j_call,d_call,v_call,cdr3_aa,cdr3_nt
many,TRBJ1-2,NA,TRBV4-3,CASSQDGRGDYGYTF,TGCGCCAGCAGCCAAGACGGGAGGGGAGACTATGGCTACACCTTC
many,TRBJ2-4,TRBD2,TRBV28,CASRTSGSRNIQYF,TGTGCCAGCAGGACTAGCGGGAGCCGGAACATTCAGTACTTC
NA,TRBJ2-2,NA,TRBV10-1,CASKGDYTGELFF,TGCGCCAGCAAAGGGGACTACACCGGGGAGCTGTTTTTT
many,TRBJ1-6,NA,TRBV6-1,CASSERGNSPLHF,TGTGCCAGCAGTGAACGAGGCAATTCACCCCTCCACTTT
many,TRBJ2-4,NA,TRBV12-3/TRBV12-4,CASSLGLAAKNIQYF,TGTGCCAGCAGTTTGGGCCTCGCGGCCAAAAACATTCAGTACTTC
many,TRBJ2-2,TRBD1,TRBV19,CASSLGTGVGTGELFF,TGTGCCAGTAGTCTCGGGACAGGGGTCGGCACCGGGGAGCTGTTTTTT
many,TRBJ1-1,NA,TRBV6-1,CASSENSLLNTEAFF,TGTGCCAGCAGTGAAAACAGTTTACTGAACACTGAAGCTTTCTTT
many,TRBJ1-5,NA,TRBV12-3/TRBV12-4,CASSPPGATDNQPQHF,TGTGCCAGCAGCCCTCCAGGAGCCACGGACAATCAGCCCCAGCATTTT
NA,TRBJ1-1,NA,TRBV6-1,CASSEKGGTEAFF,TGTGCCAGCAGTGAAAAGGGGGGAACTGAAGCTTTCTTT
many,TRBJ1-2,NA,TRBV6-5,CASSYVAGDYGYTF,TGTGCCAGCAGTTACGTTGCAGGGGACTATGGCTACACCTTC
many,TRBJ2-5,TRBD2,TRBV20-1,CSARMVAGAQETQYF,TGCAGTGCTAGAATGGTAGCGGGAGCACAAGAGACCCAGTACTTC
NA,TRBJ1-1,TRBD1,TRBV24-1,CATSEAGQGNTEAFF,TGTGCCACCAGTGAGGCGGGACAGGGGAACACTGAAGCTTTCTTT
NA,TRBJ2-7,NA,TRBV4-1,CASSQYVGNYEQYF,TGCGCCAGCAGCCAATACGTAGGCAACTACGAGCAGTACTTC
many,TRBJ2-6,NA,TRBV6-2/TRBV6-3,CASSYLPGGNSGANVLTF,TGTGCCAGCAGTTACCTCCCGGGCGGTAACTCTGGGGCCAACGTCCTGACTTTC
many,TRBJ2-7,NA,TRBV6-2/TRBV6-3,CASRVRTAVYEQYF,TGTGCCAGCAGAGTGAGGACAGCTGTCTACGAGCAGTACTTC
many,TRBJ2-5,TRBD2,TRBV3-1,CASSLGGGGQETQYF,TGTGCCAGCAGCCTTGGCGGGGGGGGACAAGAGACCCAGTACTTC
many,TRBJ2-7,NA,TRBV12-3/TRBV12-4,CASSFGRGYEQYF,TGTGCCAGCAGTTTCGGCAGGGGCTACGAGCAGTACTTC
many,TRBJ1-2,NA,TRBV30,CAWSRGGGYYGYTF,TGTGCCTGGAGTCGAGGGGGAGGCTACTATGGCTACACCTTC
few,TRBJ2-7,TRBD2,TRBV20-1,CSAYKGLAEYEQYF,TGCAGTGCTTACAAGGGACTAGCAGAATACGAGCAGTACTTC
NA,TRBJ1-3,TRBD1,TRBV9,CASSFRGDGNTIYF,TGTGCCAGCAGCTTCAGGGGGGATGGAAACACCATATATTTT
NA,TRBJ2-2,NA,TRBV7-9,CASSLAPFTGELFF,TGTGCCAGCAGCTTAGCTCCCTTCACCGGGGAGCTGTTTTTT
few,TRBJ1-1,NA,TRBV20-1,CSAGEIKTDEAFF,TGCAGTGCTGGAGAGATAAAGACAGATGAAGCTTTCTTT